Listed here are 26 T cell receptor beta chains from one sample, sequenced in a study of spatial heterogeneity in lung cancer. TCRdb re-called the 5' RACE reads through MiXCR, storing one row per CDR3 protein. The sample yields some 120,000 distinct CDR3 sequences, 9.5% to 15% seen once. The time point: blood at routine non-recurrence follow-up after resection. No cells were sorted before sequencing. The whole RNA sequenced was extracted from tumor, nontumor lung or frozen PBMC. This material consisted of PBMCs, taken at follow-up. These receptors came from a male donor with early-stage non-small cell lung cancer.

This clonotype was detected a few times. V and J are TRBV20-1 and TRBJ1-4; 7 nucleotides agree with TRBD1. CDR1 is DFQATT, CDR2 SNEGSKA, per germline (reference sequence). There are 13 residues in the CDR3. V dropped 6 bases and J dropped 5; count of bases not matched to a gene: 6. The CDR3 DNA follows: TGCAGTGCCGATGCAGGGGGGAATGAAAAACTGTTTTTT. This translates into CSADAGGNEKLFF.

This clonotype has ten or more counts. The chain is built from TRBV6-2 or TRBV6-3 and TRBJ2-7; weak D call: TRBD2 (5 bases). The CDR3 runs 14 residues. Germline V CDR1 and CDR2: MNHEY, SVGEGT. V lost 6 bases and J 0 bases, leaving 12 bases between the germline ends. CDR3 nucleotide sequence: TGTGCCAGCAGGAGGGAACTTAGCTCCTACGAGCAGTACTTC. This gives the protein CASRRELSSYEQYF.

This chain joins TRBV10-3 and TRBJ1-6; D may be TRBD1 (6 bases). This CDR3 contains 16 residues. Deletions cut 6 bases from V and 2 bases from J, with 14 bases between. Germline V gene sequence: CDR1 ENHRY, CDR2 SYGVKD. The CDR3: CAISPVEGAYNSPLHF. The CDR3 coding sequence is TGTGCCATCAGCCCCGTAGAGGGGGCCTATAATTCACCCCTCCACTTT.

This clonotype was seen repeatedly, ten times or more. The chain joins TRBV6-5 to TRBJ1-5; perhaps TRBD1 as D (6 bases). The V gene's germline CDR1 is MNHEY and CDR2 SVGAGI. V was shortened by 6 bases and J by 0 bases, with 15 bases between the two germline ends. CDR3 length: 16 amino acids. CDR3 loop: CASRPRRGNSNQPQHF. The CDR3 region has the DNA TGTGCCAGCAGGCCGAGGAGGGGGAATAGCAATCAGCCCCAGCATTTT.

In this sample, this clonotype turned up a few times. The chain links TRBV6-2 or TRBV6-3 to TRBJ1-5; D is perhaps TRBD1 (6 bases). V was shortened by 6 bases and J by 5 bases, with 14 bases between the two germline ends. This CDR3 region has 14 residues. CDR1 and CDR2 from the germline V gene are MNHEY and SVGEGT. This chain's CDR3 is CASSQDSAYQPQHF. The CDR3 DNA is TGTGCCAGCAGCCAGGACAGTGCATATCAGCCCCAGCATTTT.

The rearrangement joins TRBV5-1 to TRBJ2-5; TRBD2 might be the D (10 bases). This CDR3 comprises 18 residues. CDR1 and CDR2 from the germline V gene are SGHRS and YFSETQ. Trimming stripped 3 bases from V and 5 bases from J, with 26 bases between. The CDR3 sequence: CASSWTGDSSGGLETQYF. The CDR3 DNA reads TGCGCCAGCAGCTGGACAGGGGATTCTAGCGGGGGACTGGAGACCCAGTACTTC.

This clonotype was seen repeatedly, ten times or more. This chain connects TRBV29-1 to TRBJ2-2; perhaps TRBD1 as D (7 bases). The CDR3 loop spans 16 amino acids. Deletions cut 0 bases from V and 6 bases from J, with 17 bases between. Germline V gene lookup returns CDR1 SQVTM and CDR2 ANQGSEA. The CDR3: CSVEDRRQGGPGELFF. CDR3 coding DNA: TGCAGCGTTGAAGATCGAAGACAGGGAGGCCCCGGGGAGCTGTTTTTT.

The chain recombines TRBV20-1 with TRBJ1-6, with a possible D match to TRBD1 (5 bases). With 5 bases removed from V and 7 bases from J, the gap between germline ends came to 15 bases. CDR1 is DFQATT, CDR2 SNEGSKA, per germline (reference sequence). This CDR3 contains 14 residues. The CDR3 loop reads CSASWGTFNSPLHF. CDR3 nucleotides: TGCAGTGCTTCTTGGGGGACCTTCAATTCACCCCTCCACTTT.

This clonotype was observed a handful of times. This sequence joins TRBV7-2 and TRBJ2-7, with 11 bases aligning to TRBD1. Per germline, CDR1 SGHTA and CDR2 FQGNSA. This CDR3 contains 14 residues. V gave up 7 bases and J gave up 6 bases; unmatched junction bases: 8. As DNA, the CDR3 is TGTGCCAGCACCTCCGGGACAGGGGGAGGCGAGCAGTACTTC. This encodes CASTSGTGGGEQYF.

This clonotype was seen repeatedly, ten times or more. The chain has TRBV6-5 and TRBJ1-6; D perhaps matches TRBD1 (6 bases). The CDR3 has 15 residues. Germline CDR1 MNHEY, CDR2 SVGAGI. V lost 4 bases, J lost 8 bases, and 15 bases lay in between. DNA for the CDR3: TGTGCCAGCAGTTTAGGAGGGACAATAGATTCACCCCTCCACTTT. This translates into CASSLGGTIDSPLHF.

This clonotype showed up many times. Written as DNA, the CDR3 is TGTGCCAGCAGCCAAGATAGGAACTCCTACGAGCAGTACTTC. It translates to CASSQDRNSYEQYF. This sequence joins TRBV3-1 and TRBJ2-7; D is unclear. Trimming stripped 0 bases from V and 0 bases from J, with 6 bases between. Germline V gene lookup returns CDR1 LGHDT and CDR2 YNNKEL (reference sequence). The CDR3 is made up of 14 amino acids.

This clonotype was recorded at least ten times. CDR3 in amino acids: CASSTGTGGSPLHF. CDR3 in DNA: TGTGCCAGCAGTACCGGGACAGGGGGTTCACCCCTCCACTTT. The rearrangement links TRBV6-5 to TRBJ1-6; the match to TRBD1 covers 11 bases. CDR1 is MNHEY and CDR2 is SVGAGI in the germline V gene. Trimming took 5 bases from V and 9 from J; bases not matched to a gene: 3. This CDR3 spans 14 amino acids.

The sample holds a few counts of this clonotype. The chain recombines TRBV20-1 with TRBJ2-1; 11 bases agree with TRBD2. Germline values: CDR1 DFQATT, CDR2 SNEGSKA (reference sequence). The CDR3 length is 15 residues. V was pared by 5 bases and J by 4 bases, with 7 bases of the junction left unmatched. This chain's CDR3 is CSAQLSGGAYNEQFF. The CDR3, as DNA: TGCAGTGCTCAACTTAGCGGGGGGGCGTACAATGAGCAGTTCTTC.

This clonotype was detected ten times or more. This chain uses TRBV28 with TRBJ2-1; the D gene is possibly TRBD2 (7 bases). The CDR3 sequence is 16 residues long. With 7 bases removed from V and 8 bases from J, the gap between germline ends came to 24 bases. CDR1 is MDHEN, CDR2 SYDVKM, per germline. DNA for the CDR3: TGTGCCAGCAATTCGCCGAGGGGGGGCCTAGGCGATGAGCAGTTCTTC. Its translation is CASNSPRGGLGDEQFF.

This clonotype was picked up many times. V gene TRBV6-6 combines with J gene TRBJ1-5; D possibly corresponds to TRBD1 (6 bases). Trimming took off 6 bases at V and 4 bases at J, with 16 bases between the two ends. Germline CDR1 MNHNY, CDR2 SVGAGI (reference sequence). The CDR3 covers 15 residues. The CDR3 region has the DNA TGTGCCAGCAGGGACAGACCATCTCTAAATCAGCCCCAGCATTTT. Protein product: CASRDRPSLNQPQHF.

The chain carries TRBV4-3 and TRBJ2-3; D unresolved. Germline CDR1 LGHNA, CDR2 YSLEER. There are 13 residues in the CDR3. V was trimmed by 2 bases and J by 4 bases, leaving 7 bases between them. The CDR3 DNA reads as TGCGCCAGCAGCCAACGTAAAGCAGATACGCAGTATTTT. Its protein product is CASSQRKADTQYF.

J is TRBJ2-7 and V is TRBV12-3 or TRBV12-4, with D possibly being TRBD1 (6 bases). The CDR3 spans 14 residues. Trimming shortened V by 2 bases and J by 6 bases, and 14 bases separated the two germline ends. The CDR3 coding sequence is TGTGCCAGCAGTTTACCCCTCCGGACAGCCGAGCAGTACTTC. This gives the protein CASSLPLRTAEQYF.

The J gene is TRBJ1-1, the V gene TRBV20-1, with a possible D match to TRBD1 (6 bases). Germline assignment: CDR1 DFQATT and CDR2 SNEGSKA (reference sequence). Deletions cut 3 bases from V and 0 bases from J, with 8 bases between. The CDR3 length is 13 residues. This CDR3 is CSASGQMNTEAFF. Here the CDR3 DNA reads TGCAGTGCTAGCGGACAGATGAACACTGAAGCTTTCTTT.

In this sample, this clonotype turned up a few times. V is TRBV5-1 and J is TRBJ2-5; D gene ambiguous. The CDR3 length is 13 residues. CDR1 and CDR2 from the germline V gene are SGHRS and YFSETQ. V was cut by 1 base and J by 2 bases, with 6 bases left in between. The CDR3 region is CASSLTLQETQYF. Here the CDR3 DNA reads TGCGCCAGCAGCTTGACCCTACAAGAGACCCAGTACTTC.

This clonotype was counted at least ten times. The chain couples TRBV29-1 to TRBJ2-1, with TRBD2 matching over 10 bases. Unmatched junction bases numbered 11, after V lost 5 bases and J lost 10 bases. Per germline, CDR1 SQVTM and CDR2 ANQGSEA. The CDR3 sequence is 14 residues long. CDR3 in DNA: TGCAGCGTTTCTAAGCGGGGGGGCCTCAACGAGCAGTTCTTC. Its protein product is CSVSKRGGLNEQFF.

The V and J genes are TRBV7-9 and TRBJ2-3; possible D gene TRBD2, 5 bases. CDR1 is SEHNR and CDR2 is FQNEAQ in the germline V gene (reference sequence). The CDR3 consists of 13 residues. Trimming took 7 bases from V and 5 from J, leaving 13 bases between them. CDR3: CASTHGVGDTQYF. In DNA, the CDR3 is TGTGCCAGCACCCACGGGGTTGGAGATACGCAGTATTTT.

This clonotype is deemed medium-sized. The J gene is TRBJ2-3, the V gene TRBV3-1, with TRBD2 matching 7 bases. Per the germline V gene, CDR1 is LGHDT and CDR2 is YNNKEL (reference sequence). The V and J ends lost 1 base and 2 bases, in that order; junction bases with no gene match: 3. This CDR3 spans 15 amino acids. The chain's CDR3 is CASSQASGYTDTQYF. The CDR3 bases are TGTGCCAGCAGCCAAGCTAGCGGATACACAGATACGCAGTATTTT.

The table lists this clonotype with a few counts. The chain joins TRBV11-1 to TRBJ2-2, with a weak D call TRBD2 (5 bases). Trimming shortened V by 3 bases and J by 3 bases, and 11 bases separated the two germline ends. Germline V gene data show CDR1 as SGHAT and CDR2 as FQDESV (reference sequence). The CDR3 consists of 15 residues. The CDR3 DNA reads as TGTGCCAGCAGCTTGATTCGGGGAGACACCGGGGAGCTGTTTTTT. Its translation: CASSLIRGDTGELFF.

This clonotype has more than one count but fewer than ten. The chain recombines TRBV4-1 with TRBJ1-1; D remains unclear. Germline-derived CDR1 and CDR2 are MGHRA and YSYEKL. The CDR3 loop spans 13 amino acids. V was cut by 2 bases and J by 3 bases, with 7 bases left in between. CDR3 region: CASSQIQYTEAFF. CDR3 nucleotide sequence: TGCGCCAGCAGCCAAATACAGTACACTGAAGCTTTCTTT.

The rearrangement joins TRBV10-3 to TRBJ1-1, with no clear D. The germline V gene has CDR1 ENHRY and CDR2 SYGVKD. The CDR3 sequence is 13 residues long. V lost 7 bases and J 6 bases, leaving 15 bases between the germline ends. CDR3 DNA: TGTGCCATCACCGGAGACGGTTCTCCTGAAGCTTTCTTT. It yields the protein CAITGDGSPEAFF.

This clonotype has a count of ten or more. The chain uses TRBV7-9 and TRBJ1-2; TRBD1 is a possible D gene (5 bases). This CDR3 has 12 amino acids. CDR1 SEHNR and CDR2 FQNEAQ come from the germline V gene (reference sequence). The V gene lost 7 bases and the J gene lost 5 bases, with 11 bases spanning the gap. CDR3 DNA: TGTGCCAGCAAGGGGCGCCGGTATGGCTACACCTTC. Its translation is CASKGRRYGYTF.